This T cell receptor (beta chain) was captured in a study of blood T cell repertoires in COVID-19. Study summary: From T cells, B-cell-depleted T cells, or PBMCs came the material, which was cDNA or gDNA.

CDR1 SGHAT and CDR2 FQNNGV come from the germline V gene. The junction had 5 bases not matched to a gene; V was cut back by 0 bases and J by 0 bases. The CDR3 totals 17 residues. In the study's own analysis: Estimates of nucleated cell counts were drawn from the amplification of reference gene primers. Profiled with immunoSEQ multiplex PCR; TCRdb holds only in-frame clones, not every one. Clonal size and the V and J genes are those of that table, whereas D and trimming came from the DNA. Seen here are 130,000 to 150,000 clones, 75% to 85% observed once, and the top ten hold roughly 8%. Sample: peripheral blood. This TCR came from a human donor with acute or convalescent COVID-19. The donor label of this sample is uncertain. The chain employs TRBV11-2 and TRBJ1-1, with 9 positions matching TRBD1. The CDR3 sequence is CASSLDRGQGLNTEAFF. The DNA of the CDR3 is TGTGCCAGCAGCTTAGATCGAGGACAGGGGCTGAACACTGAAGCTTTCTTT.